This T cell receptor beta chain was profiled in a study of metastatic and nonmetastatic thyroid tumors. TCRdb reanalyzed the PCR reads with MiXCR. The sample carries tens of thousands of clones, over 20% recorded once. All patients were untreated before thyroid surgery. In this sample, this clone turned up many times. Germline values: CDR1 LNHDA, CDR2 SQIVND (reference sequence). The CDR3 contains 16 residues. V lost 4 bases to trimming and J lost 0 bases, with 12 bases between them. Sequences were obtained from blood. This clonotype originated in a male donor with papillary thyroid cancer or a benign thyroid nodule (not recorded which). Some clones in this sample may be carry-over from other donors' samples. The chain combines TRBV19 with TRBJ1-4; tentatively, D is TRBD1 (5 bases). The CDR3 bases are TGTGCCAGTAGTACGGGACCCTATGCAACTAATGAAAAACTGTTTTTT. It is translated as CASSTGPYATNEKLFF.